This T cell receptor (beta chain) is drawn from a study of T cells in Graves' hyperthyroidism and ophthalmopathy (dated by TCRdb to about 2019). For the wider study: Peripheral blood was sampled at the time of initial diagnosis, prior to any treatment. The 75 to 100 discovery patients were divided at random into training and test sets in a 7:3 ratio. Thyroid tissue and blood T-cell repertoires from several Graves' hyperthyroidism patients were also compared in the study. TCR V-J signatures able to tell the groups apart were searched for in a discovery cohort of 90 to 100 patients, of whom approximately 40 had Graves' ophthalmopathy and about 60 had stable Graves' hyperthyroidism. After sampling, hyperthyroidism patients received methimazole starting at 30 mg daily, and ophthalmopathy patients received high-dose intravenous methylprednisolone. Prospective prediction of ophthalmopathy was tested in an independent validation cohort of 18 to 20 hyperthyroidism patients and some 17 patients who later progressed to ophthalmopathy. The paper reports TCR Vbeta CDR3 sequencing of roughly 140 peripheral blood samples: 40 or so ophthalmopathy, roughly 74 hyperthyroidism and roughly 17 progressor patients.

The germline V gene specifies SGHRS as CDR1 and YFSETQ as CDR2. V was cut back by 0 bases and J by 1 base, leaving a gap of 8 bases between them. Inclusive of the bounding cysteine and phenylalanine, the CDR3 is 14 residues long. The CDR3 DNA has 42 bases and is translated from base 1. This clonotype was seen at least ten times. Its antigen has not been determined. No much larger clonotype is one base removed from it; base qualities were not supplied. The research as a whole found: Blood samples also contained most of the expanded thyroid clonotypes (frequency above 0.001), which suggests that blood repertoires may reflect thyroid immune responses. Sample size was not statistically predetermined, and blinding of investigators to group allocation was not performed. In validation, progression to ophthalmopathy was predicted by the model with nearly 71% sensitivity and 72% to 85% specificity, a median of approximately 7.1 months before onset. Ophthalmopathy was separated from stable hyperthyroidism by a 13 V-J signature model, with over 85% sensitivity and 81% to 82% specificity obtained in cross-validation and 80%/75% obtained in testing.

Stable Graves' hyperthyroidism was defined as no progression to ophthalmopathy during 18 months of follow-up. Hyperthyroidism patients were newly diagnosed, with disease duration under 2 months, and aged 18 to 65 years. Exclusion was applied to patients with uncontrolled infections, other autoimmune diseases, pregnancy or lactation. Diagnoses were based on clinical symptoms, serum thyroxine and TRAb, thyroid ultrasound and orbital computed tomography. PBMCs were separated from 10 ml of fresh peripheral blood using Ficoll-Paque density gradient centrifugation. Trizol reagent was used to extract total RNA, and RNA quality was then checked on an Agilent 2100 Bioanalyzer. Amplification of TCR beta CDR3 regions was carried out from RNA transcripts. For the first round of RT-PCR on the TCR CDR3, the HTBI primer set was used together with the Qiagen OneStep RT-PCR kit. The libraries were constructed in a second round of multiplex PCR and then size-selected and purified. Paired-end sequencing of the libraries was performed with 100 bp reads on an Illumina HiSeq2000. On the study's bioinformatics: Raw data were processed with SOAPnuke, discarding reads with adapters, uncalled bases, mean Phred below 15, or no exact constant-primer or identifier match. COPE v1.2.5 was used to merge high-quality paired reads, and clonotypes were defined as unique nucleotide sequences. Clonotypes were aligned to IMGT TRBV, TRBD and TRBJ reference segments using MiTCR v1.1. Only V-J combinations with frequency above 0.0001, covering approximately 99% of repertoires, were analysed. The TCS score was defined as F50 (clonal expansion) divided by E x V (chaos), with BLOSUM62-based TCRdist calculated between CDR3 peptides within each V-J. Welch's t-statistics and random forest reduced approximately 520 V-J features to around 14, which were used in a naive Bayes classifier (R e1071). Using fastp at Q25 and MiXCR, TCRdb reprocessed the public reads and kept productive beta chains. Entries that share a CDR3 protein sequence are merged under the most common genes and DNA. What appears here as the V and J calls and clone size reflects TCRdb's work, not the paper's. This sample is represented by roughly 570,000 distinct CDR3 sequences; 15% to 17% of them were singletons. Under 7.5% of the sample rests with the top ten.

Recombination connected TRBV5-1 to TRBJ2-7; a confident D gene designation cannot be given. This sequence was found in a young woman with Graves' hyperthyroidism. Specimen: blood. The CDR3 is CASSLERFSYEQYF. The nucleotide sequence is TGCGCCAGCAGCTTGGAAAGGTTTTCCTACGAGCAGTACTTC.